This T cell receptor (beta chain) was documented in a study of OX40 agonist ivuxolimab in advanced cancers. Study-wide background: The patients received agonistic anti-OX40 (CD134) antibody ivuxolimab.

TCRdb's copy holds only in-frame clones and misses some; the assay was immunoSEQ multiplex PCR. The sample contains 65,000 to 95,000 clones, roughly 91% of which appear only once. The CDR3 is made up of 13 amino acids. Trimming removed 3 bases at V and 3 bases at J, with 11 bases between. Germline CDR1 GTSNPN, CDR2 SVGIG (reference sequence). The input for sequencing was CD4+ or CD8+ T cells sorted from blood, taken in a trial of the OX40 agonist ivuxolimab. The rearrangement joins TRBV30 to TRBJ1-2; D uncertain. This sequence was found in an adult with an advanced solid tumor such as melanoma, head and neck, liver or kidney cancer. CDR3 amino acids: CAWRREAHYGYTF. The CDR3 nucleotides read TGTGCCTGGAGACGTGAGGCCCACTATGGCTACACCTTC.